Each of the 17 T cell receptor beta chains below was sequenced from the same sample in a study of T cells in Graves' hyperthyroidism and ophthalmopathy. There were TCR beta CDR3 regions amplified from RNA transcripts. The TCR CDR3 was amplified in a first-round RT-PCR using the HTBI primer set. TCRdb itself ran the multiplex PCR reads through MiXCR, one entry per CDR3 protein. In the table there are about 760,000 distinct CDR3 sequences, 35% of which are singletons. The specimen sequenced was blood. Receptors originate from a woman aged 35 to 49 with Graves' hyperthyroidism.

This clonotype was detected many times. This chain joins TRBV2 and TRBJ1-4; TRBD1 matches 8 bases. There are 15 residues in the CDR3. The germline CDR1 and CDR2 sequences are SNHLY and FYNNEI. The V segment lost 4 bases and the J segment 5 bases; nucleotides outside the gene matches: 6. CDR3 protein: CASSVQGASNEKLFF. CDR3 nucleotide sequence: TGTGCCAGCAGTGTCCAGGGGGCGTCAAATGAAAAACTGTTTTTT.

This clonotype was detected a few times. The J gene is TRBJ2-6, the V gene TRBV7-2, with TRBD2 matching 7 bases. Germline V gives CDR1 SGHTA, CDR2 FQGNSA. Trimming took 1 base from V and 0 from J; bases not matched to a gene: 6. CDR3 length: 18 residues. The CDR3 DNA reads TGTGCCAGCAGCTTAGGGAGCGGGACGCCCTCTGGGGCCAACGTCCTGACTTTC. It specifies CASSLGSGTPSGANVLTF. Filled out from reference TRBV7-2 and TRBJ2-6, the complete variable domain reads GAGVSQSPSNKVTEKGKDVELRCDPISGHTALYWYRQSLGQGLEFLIYFQGNSAPDKSGLPSDRFSAERTGGSVSTLTIQRTQQEDSAVYLCASSLGSGTPSGANVLTFGAGSRLTVL.

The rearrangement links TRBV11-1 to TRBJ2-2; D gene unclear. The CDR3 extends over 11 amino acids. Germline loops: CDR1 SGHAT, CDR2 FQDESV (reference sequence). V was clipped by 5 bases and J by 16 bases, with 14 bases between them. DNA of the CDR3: TGTGCCAGCAGCCTACGCGGCGGCAGGTTTTTT. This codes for CASSLRGGRFF.

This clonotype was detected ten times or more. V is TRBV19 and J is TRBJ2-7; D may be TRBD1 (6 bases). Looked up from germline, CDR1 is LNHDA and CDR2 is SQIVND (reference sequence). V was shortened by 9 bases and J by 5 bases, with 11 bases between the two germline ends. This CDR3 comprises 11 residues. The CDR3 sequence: CASKDRHEQYF. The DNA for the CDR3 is TGTGCCAGCAAAGACAGGCACGAGCAGTACTTC.

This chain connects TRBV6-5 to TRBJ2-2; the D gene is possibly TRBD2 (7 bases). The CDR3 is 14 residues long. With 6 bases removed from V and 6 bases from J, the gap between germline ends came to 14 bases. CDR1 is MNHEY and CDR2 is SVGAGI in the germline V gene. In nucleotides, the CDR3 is TGTGCCAGCAGCCCGGGGGGCGGCGCCGGGGAGCTGTTTTTT. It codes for CASSPGGGAGELFF.

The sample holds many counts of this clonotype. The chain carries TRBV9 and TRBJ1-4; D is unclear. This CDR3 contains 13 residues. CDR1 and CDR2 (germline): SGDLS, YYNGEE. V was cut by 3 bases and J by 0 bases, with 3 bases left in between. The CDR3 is CASSGTTNEKLFF. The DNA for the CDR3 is TGTGCCAGCAGCGGAACAACTAATGAAAAACTGTTTTTT.

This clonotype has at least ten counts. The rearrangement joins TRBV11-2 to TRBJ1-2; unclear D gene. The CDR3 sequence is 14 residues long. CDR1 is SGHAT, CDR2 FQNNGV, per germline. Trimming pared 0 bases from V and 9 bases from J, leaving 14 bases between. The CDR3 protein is CASSLDEVSISYTF. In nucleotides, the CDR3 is TGTGCCAGCAGCTTAGATGAGGTCTCGATCAGCTACACCTTC.

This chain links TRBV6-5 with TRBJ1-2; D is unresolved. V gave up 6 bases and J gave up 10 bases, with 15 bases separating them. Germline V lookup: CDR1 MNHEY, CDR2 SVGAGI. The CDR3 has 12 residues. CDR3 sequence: CASSPSPADYTF. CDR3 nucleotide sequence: TGTGCCAGCAGCCCTAGTCCCGCCGACTACACCTTC.

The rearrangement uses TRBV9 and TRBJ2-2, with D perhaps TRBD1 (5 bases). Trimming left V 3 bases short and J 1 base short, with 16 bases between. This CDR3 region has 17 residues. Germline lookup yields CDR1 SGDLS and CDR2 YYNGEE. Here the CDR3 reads CASSAPRTRVNTGELFF. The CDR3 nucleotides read TGTGCCAGCAGCGCGCCTCGGACACGAGTGAACACCGGGGAGCTGTTTTTT.

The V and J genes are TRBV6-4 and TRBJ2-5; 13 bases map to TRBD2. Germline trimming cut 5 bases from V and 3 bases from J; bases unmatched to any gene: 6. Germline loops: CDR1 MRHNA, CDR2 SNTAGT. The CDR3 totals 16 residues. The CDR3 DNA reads TGTGCCAGCAGTTACCAGGGACTAGCGGGGAAAGAGACCCAGTACTTC. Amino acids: CASSYQGLAGKETQYF.

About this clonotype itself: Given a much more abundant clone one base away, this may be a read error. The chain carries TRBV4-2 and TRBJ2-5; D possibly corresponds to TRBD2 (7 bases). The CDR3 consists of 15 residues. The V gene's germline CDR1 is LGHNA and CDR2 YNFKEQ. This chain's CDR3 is CASSQGEGGQEAQYF. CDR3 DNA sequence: TGTGCCAGCAGCCAAGGGGAGGGGGGCCAAGAGGCCCAGTACTTC.

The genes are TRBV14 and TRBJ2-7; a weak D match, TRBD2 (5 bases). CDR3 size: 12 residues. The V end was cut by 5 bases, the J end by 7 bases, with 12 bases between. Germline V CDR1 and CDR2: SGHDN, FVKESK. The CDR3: CASSSSTGEQYF. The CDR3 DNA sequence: TGTGCCAGCAGCTCCTCTACGGGAGAGCAGTACTTC.

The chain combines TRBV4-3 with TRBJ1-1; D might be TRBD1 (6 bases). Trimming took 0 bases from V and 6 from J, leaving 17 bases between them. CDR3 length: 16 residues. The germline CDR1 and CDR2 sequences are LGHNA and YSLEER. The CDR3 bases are TGCGCCAGCAGCCAAGATGGGGGACAAATAGACGCTGAAGCTTTCTTT. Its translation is CASSQDGGQIDAEAFF.

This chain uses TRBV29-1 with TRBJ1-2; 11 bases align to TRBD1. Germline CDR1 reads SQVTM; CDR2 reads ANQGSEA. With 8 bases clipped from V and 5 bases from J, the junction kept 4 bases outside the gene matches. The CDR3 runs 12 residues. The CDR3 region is CSTWDRGYGYTF. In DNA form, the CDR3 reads TGCAGCACCTGGGACAGGGGGTATGGCTACACCTTC.

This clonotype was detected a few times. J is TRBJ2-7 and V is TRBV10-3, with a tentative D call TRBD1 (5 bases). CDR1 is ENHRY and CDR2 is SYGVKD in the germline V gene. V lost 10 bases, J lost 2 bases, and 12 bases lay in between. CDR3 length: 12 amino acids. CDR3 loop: CATTQETYEQYF. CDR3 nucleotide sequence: TGTGCCACCACACAGGAGACCTACGAGCAGTACTTC.

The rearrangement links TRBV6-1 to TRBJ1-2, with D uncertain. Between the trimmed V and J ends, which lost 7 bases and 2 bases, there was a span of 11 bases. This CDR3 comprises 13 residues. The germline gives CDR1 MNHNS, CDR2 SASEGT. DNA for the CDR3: TGTGCCAGCAACTCTAGGAGAAACTATGGCTACACCTTC. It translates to CASNSRRNYGYTF.

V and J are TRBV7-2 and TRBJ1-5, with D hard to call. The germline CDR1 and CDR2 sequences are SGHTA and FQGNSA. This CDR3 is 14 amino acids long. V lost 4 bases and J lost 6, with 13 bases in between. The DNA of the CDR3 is TGTGCCAGCAGCTCGGACGCGTGGGCTCAGCCCCAGCATTTT. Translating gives CASSSDAWAQPQHF.